The rows below give T cell receptor beta chains drawn from one sample of a study of prognosis after radiotherapy for stage I lung cancer. One entry per CDR3 protein, called by TCRdb with MiXCR from the multiplex PCR reads. This table has tens of thousands of distinct CDR3 sequences, about 24% appearing once. Source: PBMCs, taken before or after stereotactic body radiation therapy (not recorded which). Source of these receptors: a donor aged 50 or older with non-small cell lung cancer. CDR3s include the opening cysteine and the closing phenylalanine or tryptophan. The order of the fields is D gene, V gene, J gene, clone size, CDR3 protein, CDR3 DNA. A D gene is named only where the DNA matches it firmly. Expanded clones get a size class; other rows say once, few or many, or leave the size out.

TRBD1	TRBV5-1	TRBJ1-1	many	CASSLSQGNFEAFF	TGCGCCAGCAGCCTATCACAGGGGAATTTTGAAGCTTTCTTT
-	TRBV20-1	TRBJ1-4	many	CSAPGGRFSEKLFF	TGCAGTGCCCCGGGGGGCAGGTTTAGTGAAAAACTGTTTTTT
-	TRBV20-1	TRBJ1-6	many	CSAARGMSSYNSPLHF	TGCAGTGCAGCCAGAGGAATGAGCTCCTATAATTCACCCCTCCACTTT
TRBD2	TRBV4-2	TRBJ2-6	-	CASSQDSGATILSGANALTF	TGTGCCAGCAGCCAAGATAGCGGGGCAACCATCCTCTCTGGGGCCAACGCCCTGACTTTC
TRBD1	TRBV19	TRBJ1-1	many	CASLPRTGWTNTEAFF	TGTGCCAGTTTACCGAGGACAGGGTGGACGAACACTGAAGCTTTCTTT
-	TRBV11-2	TRBJ2-1	many	CASGIYNEQFF	TGTGCCAGCGGGATATACAATGAGCAGTTCTTC
-	TRBV6-1	TRBJ2-3	-	CASREWACGTTDTQYF	TGTGCCAGCCGTGAGTGGGCGTGTGGAACCACAGATACGCAGTATTTT
-	TRBV5-5	TRBJ1-1	many	CASSTTANTEAFF	TGTGCCAGCAGCACGACAGCTAACACTGAAGCTTTCTTT
-	TRBV5-1	TRBJ1-1	many	CASSSVGLAFF	TGCGCCAGCAGCTCAGTGGGCCTGGCTTTCTTT
TRBD2	TRBV15	TRBJ2-2	-	CATSPTSGWNTGELFF	TGTGCCACCAGCCCAACTAGCGGGTGGAACACCGGGGAGCTGTTTTTT
-	TRBV27	TRBJ1-2	many	CASSTSLNYGYTF	TGTGCCAGCAGTACTTCCCTCAACTATGGCTACACCTTC
TRBD2	TRBV13	TRBJ2-7	many	CASSSMTSGGYEQYF	TGTGCCAGCAGCTCCATGACTAGCGGGGGGTACGAGCAGTACTTC
-	TRBV20-1	TRBJ1-1	many	CSARWDATYEAFF	TGCAGTGCTAGATGGGACGCGACGTACGAAGCTTTCTTT
-	TRBV3-1	TRBJ2-7	many	CASSQGIRIYEQYF	TGTGCCAGCAGCCAAGGAATAAGGATCTACGAGCAGTACTTC